The present TCR beta chain was sequenced within a study of blood T cell repertoires in COVID-19. Sequencing was performed with immunoSEQ multiplex PCR; in TCRdb, only in-frame clones are kept and a portion is missing. Seen here are fewer than 150,000 clones, roughly four fifths observed once, and the top ten hold 18%. This study enrolled people aged roughly 18 to 89 from around 26 US geographic areas. In Cohort 3, a recovered donor had either two negative PCRs, clearance, or symptom resolution. This CDR3 region has 20 residues. Germline CDR1 reads SGHNT; CDR2 reads YYREEE (reference sequence). V gave up 5 bases and J gave up 5 bases; unmatched junction bases: 17.

Sequenced sample: PBMCs or T cells enriched from blood (not recorded which). The rearrangement joins TRBV5-4 to TRBJ2-2; the match to TRBD2 covers 14 bases. The source is a man aged 25-45 years who had recovered from COVID-19. CDR3 residues: CASRLAPGLAGVEQTGELFF. Here the CDR3 DNA reads TGTGCCAGCAGACTCGCTCCGGGACTAGCGGGAGTAGAACAAACCGGGGAGCTGTTTTTT.